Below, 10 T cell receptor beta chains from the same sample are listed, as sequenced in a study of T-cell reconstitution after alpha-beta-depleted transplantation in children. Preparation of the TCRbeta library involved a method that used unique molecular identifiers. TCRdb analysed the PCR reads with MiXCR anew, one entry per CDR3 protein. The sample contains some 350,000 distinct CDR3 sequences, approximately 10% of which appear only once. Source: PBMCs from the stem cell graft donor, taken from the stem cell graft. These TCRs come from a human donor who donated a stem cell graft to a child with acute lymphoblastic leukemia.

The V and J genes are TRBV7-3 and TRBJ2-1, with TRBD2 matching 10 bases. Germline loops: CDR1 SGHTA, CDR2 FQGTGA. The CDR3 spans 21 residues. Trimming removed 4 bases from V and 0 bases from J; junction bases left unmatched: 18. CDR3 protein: CASSSPLSGTSAKSSYNEQFF. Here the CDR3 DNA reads TGTGCCAGCAGCTCGCCTCTTTCCGGGACTAGCGCGAAATCCTCCTACAATGAGCAGTTCTTC. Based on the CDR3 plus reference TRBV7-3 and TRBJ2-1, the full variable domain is GAGVSQTPSNKVTEKGKYVELRCDPISGHTALYWYRQSLGQGPEFLIYFQGTGAADDSGLPNDRFFAVRPEGSVSTLKIQRTERGDSAVYLCASSSPLSGTSAKSSYNEQFFGPGTRLTVL.

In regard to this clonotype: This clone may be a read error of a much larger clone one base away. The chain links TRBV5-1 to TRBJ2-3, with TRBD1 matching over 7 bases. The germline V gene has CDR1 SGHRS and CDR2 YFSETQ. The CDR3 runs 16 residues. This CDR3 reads CATSLGGLSSTDTQYF. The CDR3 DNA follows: TGCGCCACCAGCCTAGGGGGCCTATCTAGCACAGATACGCAGTATTTT.

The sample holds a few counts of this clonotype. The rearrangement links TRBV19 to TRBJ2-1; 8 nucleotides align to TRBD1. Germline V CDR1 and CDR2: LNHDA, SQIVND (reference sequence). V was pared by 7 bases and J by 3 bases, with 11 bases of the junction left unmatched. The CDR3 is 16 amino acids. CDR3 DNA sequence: TGTGCCAGTACCAGCCCAGGACAGGGTCGCTACAATGAGCAGTTCTTC. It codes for CASTSPGQGRYNEQFF.

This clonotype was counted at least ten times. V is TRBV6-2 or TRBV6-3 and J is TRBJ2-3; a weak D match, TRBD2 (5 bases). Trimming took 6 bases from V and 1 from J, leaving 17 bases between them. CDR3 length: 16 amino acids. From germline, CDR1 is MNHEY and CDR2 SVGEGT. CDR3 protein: CASSPTRGAGTDTQYF. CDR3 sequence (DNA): TGTGCCAGCAGCCCAACTCGGGGAGCCGGCACAGATACGCAGTATTTT.

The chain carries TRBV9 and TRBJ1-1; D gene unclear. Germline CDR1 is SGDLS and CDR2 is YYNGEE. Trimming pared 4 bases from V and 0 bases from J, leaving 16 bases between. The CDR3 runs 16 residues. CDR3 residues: CASSPRPGAMNTEAFF. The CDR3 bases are TGTGCCAGCAGCCCCCGACCCGGAGCCATGAACACTGAAGCTTTCTTT.

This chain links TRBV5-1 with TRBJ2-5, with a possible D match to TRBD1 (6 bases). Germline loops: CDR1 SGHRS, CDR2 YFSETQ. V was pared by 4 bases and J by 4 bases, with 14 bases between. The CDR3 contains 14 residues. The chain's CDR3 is CASSTVQGPETQYF. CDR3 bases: TGCGCCAGCAGCACCGTACAGGGCCCAGAGACCCAGTACTTC.

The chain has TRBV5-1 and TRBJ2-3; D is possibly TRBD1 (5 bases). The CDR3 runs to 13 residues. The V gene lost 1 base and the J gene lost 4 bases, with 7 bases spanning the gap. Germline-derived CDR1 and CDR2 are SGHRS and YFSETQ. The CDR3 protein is CASSLPGPDTQYF. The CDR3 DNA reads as TGCGCCAGCAGCTTGCCAGGGCCAGATACGCAGTATTTT.

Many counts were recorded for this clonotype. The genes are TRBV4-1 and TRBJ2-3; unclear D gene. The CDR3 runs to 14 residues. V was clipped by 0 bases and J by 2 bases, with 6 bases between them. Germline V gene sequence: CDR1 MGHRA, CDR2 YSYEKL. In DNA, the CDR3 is TGCGCCAGCAGCCAAGATCCAGACACAGATACGCAGTATTTT. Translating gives CASSQDPDTDTQYF.

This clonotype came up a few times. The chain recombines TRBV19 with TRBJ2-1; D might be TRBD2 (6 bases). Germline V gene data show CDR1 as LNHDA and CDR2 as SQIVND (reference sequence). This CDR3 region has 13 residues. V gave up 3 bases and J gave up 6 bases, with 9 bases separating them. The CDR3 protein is CASSMGLSNEQFF. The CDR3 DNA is TGTGCCAGTAGTATGGGACTTTCCAATGAGCAGTTCTTC. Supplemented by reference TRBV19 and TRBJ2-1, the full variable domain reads DGGITQSPKYLFRKEGQNVTLSCEQNLNHDAMYWYRQDPGQGLRLIYYSQIVNDFQKGDIAEGYSVSREKKESFPLTVTSAQKNPTAFYLCASSMGLSNEQFFGPGTRLTVL.

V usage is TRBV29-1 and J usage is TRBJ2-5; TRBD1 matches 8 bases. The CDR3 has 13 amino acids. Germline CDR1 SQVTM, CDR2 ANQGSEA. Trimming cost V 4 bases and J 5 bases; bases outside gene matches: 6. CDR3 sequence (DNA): TGCAGCGTTGCGGACAGGGTGGGGGAGACCCAGTACTTC. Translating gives CSVADRVGETQYF.